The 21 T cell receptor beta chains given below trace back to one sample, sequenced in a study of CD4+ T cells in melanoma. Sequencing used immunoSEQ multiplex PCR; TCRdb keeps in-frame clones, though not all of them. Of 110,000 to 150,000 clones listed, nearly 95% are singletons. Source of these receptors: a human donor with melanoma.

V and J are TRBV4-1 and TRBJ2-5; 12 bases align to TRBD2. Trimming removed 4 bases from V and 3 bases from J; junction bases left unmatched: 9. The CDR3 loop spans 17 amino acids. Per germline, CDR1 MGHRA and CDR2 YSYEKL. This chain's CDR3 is CASSRGLLAGGKETQYF. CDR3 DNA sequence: TGCGCCAGCAGCCGCGGTTTACTAGCGGGGGGAAAAGAGACCCAGTACTTC.

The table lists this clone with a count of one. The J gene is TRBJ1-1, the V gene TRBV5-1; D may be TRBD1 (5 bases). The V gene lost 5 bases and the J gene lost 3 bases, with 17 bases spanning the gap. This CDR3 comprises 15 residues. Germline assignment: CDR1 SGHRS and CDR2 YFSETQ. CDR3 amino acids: CASSSTGPWDTEAFF. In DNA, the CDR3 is TGCGCCAGCAGTTCCACAGGCCCCTGGGACACTGAAGCTTTCTTT.

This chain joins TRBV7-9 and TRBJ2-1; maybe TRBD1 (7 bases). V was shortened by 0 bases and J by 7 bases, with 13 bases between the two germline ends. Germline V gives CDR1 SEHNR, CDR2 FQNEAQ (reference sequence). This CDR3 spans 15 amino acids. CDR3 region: CASSLAGGAGNEQFF. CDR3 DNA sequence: TGTGCCAGCAGCTTAGCAGGGGGCGCGGGGAATGAGCAGTTCTTC.

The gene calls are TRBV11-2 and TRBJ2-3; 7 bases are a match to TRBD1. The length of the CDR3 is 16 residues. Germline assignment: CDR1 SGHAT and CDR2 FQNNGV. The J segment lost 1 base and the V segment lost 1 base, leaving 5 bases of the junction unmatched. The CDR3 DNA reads TGTGCCAGCAGCTTAGTTGGCCAGGGGGGCACAGATACGCAGTATTTT. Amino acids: CASSLVGQGGTDTQYF. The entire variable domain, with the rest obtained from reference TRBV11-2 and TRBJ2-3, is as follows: EAGVAQSPRYKIIEKRQSVAFWCNPISGHATLYWYQQILGQGPKLLIQFQNNGVVDDSQLPKDRFSAERLKGVDSTLKIQPAKLEDSAVYLCASSLVGQGGTDTQYFGPGTRLTVL.

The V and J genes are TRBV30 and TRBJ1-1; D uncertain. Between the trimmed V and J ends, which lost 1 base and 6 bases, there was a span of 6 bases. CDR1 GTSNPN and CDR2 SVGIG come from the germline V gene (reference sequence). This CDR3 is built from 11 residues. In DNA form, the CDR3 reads TGTGCCTGGAGTGGGTTGGCTGAAGCTTTCTTT. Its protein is CAWSGLAEAFF.

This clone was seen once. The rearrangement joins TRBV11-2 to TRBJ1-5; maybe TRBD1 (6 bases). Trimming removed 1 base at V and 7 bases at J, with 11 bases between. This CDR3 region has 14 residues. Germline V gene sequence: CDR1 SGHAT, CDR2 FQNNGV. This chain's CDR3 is CASSLGGARQPQHF. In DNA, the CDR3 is TGTGCCAGCAGCTTAGGGGGGGCGCGACAGCCCCAGCATTTT.

The DNA for the CDR3 is TGTGCCAGCACCTCGGAAAAACTGTTTTTT. It encodes CASTSEKLFF. The chain employs TRBV27 and TRBJ1-4; no reliable D call. Germline V CDR1 and CDR2: MNHEY, SMNVEV (reference sequence). This CDR3 spans 10 amino acids. Trimming took off 7 bases at V and 8 bases at J, with 5 bases between the two ends.

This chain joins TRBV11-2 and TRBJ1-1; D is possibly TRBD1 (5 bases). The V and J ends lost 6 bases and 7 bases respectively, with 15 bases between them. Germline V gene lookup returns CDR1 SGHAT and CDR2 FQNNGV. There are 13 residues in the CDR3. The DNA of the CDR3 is TGTGCCAGCAGTTTTAGGGCGGGGGTTGAAGCTTTCTTT. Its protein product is CASSFRAGVEAFF.

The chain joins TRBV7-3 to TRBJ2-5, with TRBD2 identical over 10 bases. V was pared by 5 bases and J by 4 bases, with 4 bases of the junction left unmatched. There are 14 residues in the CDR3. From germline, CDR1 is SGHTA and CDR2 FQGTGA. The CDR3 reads CASSESGGAETQYF. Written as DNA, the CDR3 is TGTGCCAGCAGCGAAAGCGGGGGGGCAGAGACCCAGTACTTC.

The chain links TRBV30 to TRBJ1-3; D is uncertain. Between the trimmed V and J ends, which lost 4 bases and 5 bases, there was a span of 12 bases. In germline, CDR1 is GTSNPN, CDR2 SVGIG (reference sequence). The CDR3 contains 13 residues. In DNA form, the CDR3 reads TGTGCCTGGAACACGGGCCGTAGAAACACCATATATTTT. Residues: CAWNTGRRNTIYF.

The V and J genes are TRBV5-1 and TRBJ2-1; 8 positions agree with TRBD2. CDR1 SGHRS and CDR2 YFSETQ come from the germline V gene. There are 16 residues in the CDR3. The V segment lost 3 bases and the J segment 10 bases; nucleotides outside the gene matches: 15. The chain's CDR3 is CASSYVLAGGSGEQFF. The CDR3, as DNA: TGCGCCAGCAGCTACGTTTTGGCGGGGGGTTCCGGGGAGCAGTTCTTC.

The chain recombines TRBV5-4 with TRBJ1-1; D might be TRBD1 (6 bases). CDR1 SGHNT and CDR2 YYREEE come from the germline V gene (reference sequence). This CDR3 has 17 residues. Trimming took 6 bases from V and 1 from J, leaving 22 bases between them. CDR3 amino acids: CASTDRPPGWRNTEAFF. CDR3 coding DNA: TGTGCCAGCACCGACAGGCCTCCAGGATGGAGGAACACTGAAGCTTTCTTT.

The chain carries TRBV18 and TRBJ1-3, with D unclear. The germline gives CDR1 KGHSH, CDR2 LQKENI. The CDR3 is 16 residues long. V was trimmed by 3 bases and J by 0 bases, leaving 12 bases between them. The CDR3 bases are TGTGCCAGCTCACCGGCACCGTCAAGCTCTGGAAACACCATATATTTT. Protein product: CASSPAPSSSGNTIYF.

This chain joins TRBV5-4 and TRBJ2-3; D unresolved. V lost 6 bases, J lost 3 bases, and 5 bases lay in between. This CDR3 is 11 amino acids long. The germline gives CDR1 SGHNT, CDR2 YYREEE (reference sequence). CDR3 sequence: CASKYTDTQYF. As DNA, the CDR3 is TGTGCCAGCAAATATACAGATACGCAGTATTTT. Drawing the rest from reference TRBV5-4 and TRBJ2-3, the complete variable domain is ETGVTQSPTHLIKTRGQQVTLRCSSQSGHNTVSWYQQALGQGPQFIFQYYREEENGRGNFPPRFSGLQFPNYSSELNVNALELDDSALYLCASKYTDTQYFGPGTRLTVL.

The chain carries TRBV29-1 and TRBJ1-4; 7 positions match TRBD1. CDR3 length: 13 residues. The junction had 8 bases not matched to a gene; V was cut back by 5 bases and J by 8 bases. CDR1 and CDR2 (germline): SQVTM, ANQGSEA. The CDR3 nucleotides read TGCAGCGTTTCTACAGGGGTAAACGAAAAACTGTTTTTT. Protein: CSVSTGVNEKLFF.

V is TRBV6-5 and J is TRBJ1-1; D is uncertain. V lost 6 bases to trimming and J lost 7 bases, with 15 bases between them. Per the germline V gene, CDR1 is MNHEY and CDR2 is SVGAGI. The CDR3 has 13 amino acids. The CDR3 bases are TGTGCCAGCAGCCCGACGGAGGGCGGTGAAGCTTTCTTT. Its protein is CASSPTEGGEAFF.

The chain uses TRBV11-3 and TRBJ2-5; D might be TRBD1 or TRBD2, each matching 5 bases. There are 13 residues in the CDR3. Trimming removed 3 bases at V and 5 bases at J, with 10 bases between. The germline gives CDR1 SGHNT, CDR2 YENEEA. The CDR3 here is CASSFGEGETQYF. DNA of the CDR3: TGTGCCAGCAGCTTCGGCGAGGGGGAGACCCAGTACTTC.

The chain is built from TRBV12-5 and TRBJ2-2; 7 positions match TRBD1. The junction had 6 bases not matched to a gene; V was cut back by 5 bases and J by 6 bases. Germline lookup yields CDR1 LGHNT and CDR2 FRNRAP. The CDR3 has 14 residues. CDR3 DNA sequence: TGTGCTAGTGGTAACACAGGGGTTCCCGGGGAGCTGTTTTTT. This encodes CASGNTGVPGELFF.

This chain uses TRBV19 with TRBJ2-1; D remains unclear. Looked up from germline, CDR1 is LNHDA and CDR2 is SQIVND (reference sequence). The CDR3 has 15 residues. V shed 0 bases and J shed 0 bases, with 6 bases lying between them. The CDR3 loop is CASSIDPSSYNEQFF. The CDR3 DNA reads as TGTGCCAGTAGTATAGATCCCAGCTCCTACAATGAGCAGTTCTTC.

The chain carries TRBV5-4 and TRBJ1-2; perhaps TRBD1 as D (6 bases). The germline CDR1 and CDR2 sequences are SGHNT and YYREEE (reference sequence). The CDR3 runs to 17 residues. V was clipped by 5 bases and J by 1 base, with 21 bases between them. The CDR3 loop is CASSFGQGGGGNYGYTF. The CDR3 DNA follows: TGTGCCAGCAGTTTCGGGCAGGGAGGAGGGGGTAACTATGGCTACACCTTC. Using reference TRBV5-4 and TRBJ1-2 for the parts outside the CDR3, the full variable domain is ETGVTQSPTHLIKTRGQQVTLRCSSQSGHNTVSWYQQALGQGPQFIFQYYREEENGRGNFPPRFSGLQFPNYSSELNVNALELDDSALYLCASSFGQGGGGNYGYTFGSGTRLTVV.

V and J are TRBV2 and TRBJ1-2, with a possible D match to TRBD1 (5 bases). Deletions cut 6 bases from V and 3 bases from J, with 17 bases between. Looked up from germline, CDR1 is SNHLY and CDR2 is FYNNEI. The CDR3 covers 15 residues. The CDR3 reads CASRATDLGDYGYTF. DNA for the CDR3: TGTGCCAGCAGGGCGACAGACCTGGGAGACTATGGCTACACCTTC.